This passage covers 7 T cell receptor beta chains from one sample sequenced in a study of radiotherapy plus CTLA-4 blockade in lung cancer. The assay was immunoSEQ multiplex PCR, and TCRdb's table has in-frame clones only and misses some. This sample has roughly 120,000 clones; roughly 80% occur once, and the top ten carry 4.5% to 5.5%. The sequenced sample was peripheral blood, obtained from a patient treated with radiotherapy plus ipilimumab. Receptor source: a human donor with non-small cell lung cancer who had a partial response to radiotherapy plus ipilimumab.

This clone was counted a few times. It is unclear where the CDR3 begins or ends on the DNA, so no DNA is shown, and the CDR3 is as TCRdb lists it. The rearrangement links TRBV7-7 to TRBJ2-1; the table's D call of TRBD2 was not tested on the DNA. Germline lookup yields CDR1 SSHAT and CDR2 FNYEAQ (reference sequence). Ends included, the CDR3 has 16 residues. Here the CDR3 reads CASSFGNGGGDNEQFF.

The chain employs TRBV18 and TRBJ1-1, with D possibly being TRBD1 (6 bases). V gave up 0 bases and J gave up 4 bases, with 15 bases separating them. The germline V gene encodes CDR1 KGHSH and CDR2 LQKENI. The CDR3 consists of 16 residues. CDR3 in amino acids: CASSPPGGGGGTEAFF. The CDR3 coding sequence is TGTGCCAGCTCACCACCCGGCGGGGGCGGTGGCACTGAAGCTTTCTTT.

This chain joins TRBV13 and TRBJ1-2; possible D gene TRBD1, 5 bases. Germline-derived CDR1 and CDR2 are PRHDT and FYEKMQ (reference sequence). The CDR3 length is 16 residues. V was clipped by 3 bases and J by 0 bases, with 14 bases between them. CDR3 sequence (DNA): TGTGCCAGCAGCTTTAGCACAGGAACAGCTAACTATGGCTACACCTTC. Amino acids: CASSFSTGTANYGYTF.

The chain couples TRBV2 to TRBJ2-2; D is unclear. The CDR3 loop spans 13 amino acids. Germline CDR1 is SNHLY and CDR2 is FYNNEI. Trimming stripped 1 base from V and 3 bases from J, with 3 bases between. As DNA, the CDR3 is TGTGCCAGCAGTGAAGACTACACCGGGGAGCTGTTTTTT. Protein: CASSEDYTGELFF.

The chain carries TRBV28 and TRBJ1-2; TRBD1 is a possible D gene (6 bases). Deletions cut 6 bases from V and 8 bases from J, with 28 bases between. The germline V gene encodes CDR1 MDHEN and CDR2 SYDVKM. This CDR3 comprises 17 residues. The CDR3 here is CASRAQGRTSPREGYTF. DNA for the CDR3: TGTGCCAGCAGGGCTCAGGGGCGCACCTCCCCTCGTGAGGGCTACACCTTC.

The V and J genes are TRBV28 and TRBJ1-5; the match to TRBD1 covers 7 bases. The CDR3 extends over 17 amino acids. The V gene's germline CDR1 is MDHEN and CDR2 SYDVKM. V trimming: 4 bases; J trimming: 3 bases; junction bases outside the gene matches: 12. CDR3 bases: TGTGCCAGCAGTTCCCCCGCTCCCGGGACAGCCAATCAGCCCCAGCATTTT. Encoded protein: CASSSPAPGTANQPQHF.

The V gene is TRBV18, the J gene TRBJ2-7; maybe TRBD1 (5 bases). CDR3 length equals 13 residues. The germline CDR1 and CDR2 sequences are KGHSH and LQKENI. Trimming removed 0 bases from V and 6 bases from J, with 9 bases in between. CDR3 bases: TGTGCCAGCTCACCACCCCAGGGTACCGAGCAGTACGTC. Protein product: CASSPPQGTEQYV.